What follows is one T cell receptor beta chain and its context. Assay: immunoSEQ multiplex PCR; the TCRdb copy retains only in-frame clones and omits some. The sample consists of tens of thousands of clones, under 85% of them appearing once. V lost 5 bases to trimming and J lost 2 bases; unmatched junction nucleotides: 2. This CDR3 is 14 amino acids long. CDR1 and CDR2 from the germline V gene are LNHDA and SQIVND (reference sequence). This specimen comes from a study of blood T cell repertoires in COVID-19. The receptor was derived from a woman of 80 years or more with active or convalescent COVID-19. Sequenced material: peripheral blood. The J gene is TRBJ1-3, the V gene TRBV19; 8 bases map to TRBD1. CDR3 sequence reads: CASSETGAGNTIYF. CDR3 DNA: TGTGCCAGTAGTGAGACAGGGGCTGGAAACACCATATATTTT.